This T cell receptor (beta chain) was recovered during a study of blood T cell repertoires in COVID-19. Study context: The samples span acute and convalescent COVID-19 from the United States, Italy and Spain. Sources were T cells, B-cell-depleted T cells, or PBMCs; the material itself was cDNA or gDNA.

The V end was cut by 5 bases, the J end by 0 bases, with 13 bases between. This CDR3 is built from 16 residues. Germline values: CDR1 SGHAT, CDR2 FQDESV (reference sequence). In the authors' methods: Cell counts per sample came from amplifying reference gene primers. Generated by immunoSEQ multiplex PCR, the TCRdb table keeps only in-frame clones and is missing some. The DNA was the basis for D and trimming; V, J and clone size are from that table. Counted here are 300,000 to 400,000 clones, roughly 90% occurring once; the ten biggest clones make up 3.5% to 4%. Specimen: peripheral blood. The V call is TRBV11-1, the J call TRBJ2-2; D might be TRBD2 (5 bases). This TCR came from a woman aged 45-59 years with active or convalescent COVID-19. The CDR3 loop is CASSPGGWANTGELFF. In DNA form, the CDR3 reads TGTGCCAGCAGCCCAGGAGGTTGGGCGAACACCGGGGAGCTGTTTTTT. Drawing the rest from reference TRBV11-1 and TRBJ2-2, the complete variable domain is EAEVAQSPRYKITEKSQAVAFWCDPISGHATLYWYRQILGQGPELLVQFQDESVVDDSQLPKDRFSAERLKGVDSTLKIQPAELGDSAMYLCASSPGGWANTGELFFGEGSRLTVL.